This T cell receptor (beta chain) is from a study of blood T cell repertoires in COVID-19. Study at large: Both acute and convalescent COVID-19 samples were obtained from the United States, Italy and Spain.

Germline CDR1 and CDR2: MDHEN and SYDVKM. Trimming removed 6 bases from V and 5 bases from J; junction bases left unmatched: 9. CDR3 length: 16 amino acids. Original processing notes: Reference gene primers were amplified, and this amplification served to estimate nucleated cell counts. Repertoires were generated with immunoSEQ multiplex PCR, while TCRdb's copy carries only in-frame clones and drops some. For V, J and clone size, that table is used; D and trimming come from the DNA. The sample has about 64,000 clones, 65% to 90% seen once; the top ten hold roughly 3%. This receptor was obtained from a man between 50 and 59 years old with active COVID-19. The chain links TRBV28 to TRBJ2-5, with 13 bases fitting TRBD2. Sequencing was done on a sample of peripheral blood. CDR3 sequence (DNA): TGTGCCAGCAGAACCGGACTAGCGGGAGTTAGGGAGACCCAGTACTTC. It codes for CASRTGLAGVRETQYF.